This entry describes one T cell receptor beta chain. The source of the sample is a study of control samples from healthy donors and cancer patients. Using immunoSEQ multiplex PCR, the repertoire was profiled, and TCRdb retains in-frame clones only, with some absent. The data show under 60,000 clones, roughly 94% seen once. The V end lost 4 bases, the J end lost 8 bases, and 18 bases lay between the germline ends. The CDR3 consists of 14 residues. The germline CDR1 and CDR2 sequences are SGHNT and YYREEE (reference sequence). This clonotype was sampled from a man aged 25-45 years in good health. The rearrangement links TRBV5-4 to TRBJ1-2, with D maybe TRBD1 (5 bases). Source material: blood. The CDR3 protein is CASSRDRNTGGYTF. CDR3 coding DNA: TGTGCCAGCAGCCGGGACCGGAATACGGGAGGCTACACCTTC.